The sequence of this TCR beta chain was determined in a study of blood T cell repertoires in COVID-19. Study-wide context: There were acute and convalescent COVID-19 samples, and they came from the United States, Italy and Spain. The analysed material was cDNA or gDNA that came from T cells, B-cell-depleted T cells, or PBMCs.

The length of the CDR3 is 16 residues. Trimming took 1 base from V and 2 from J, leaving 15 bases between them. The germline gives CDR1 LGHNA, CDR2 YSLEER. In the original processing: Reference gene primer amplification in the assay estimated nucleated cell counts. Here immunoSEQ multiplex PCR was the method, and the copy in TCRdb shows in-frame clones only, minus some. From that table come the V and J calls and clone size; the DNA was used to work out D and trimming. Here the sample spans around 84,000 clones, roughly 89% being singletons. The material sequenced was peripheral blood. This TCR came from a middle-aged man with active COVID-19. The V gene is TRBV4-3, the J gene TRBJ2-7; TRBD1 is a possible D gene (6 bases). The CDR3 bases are TGCGCCAGCAGCCAAGGCACATCAGGGGCAGCCTACGAGCAGTACTTC. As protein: CASSQGTSGAAYEQYF.